The rows below give T cell receptor beta chains drawn from one sample of a study of cytomegalovirus exposure and HLA in healthy donors. Data came from immunoSEQ multiplex PCR; TCRdb stores just in-frame clones and leaves some out. The data contain 160,000 or so clones, 70% to 80% of them seen just once; the ten biggest clones take up roughly 1.2%. Sequencing was done on a sample of PBMCs. All receptors derive from a woman between 45 and 60 years old in good health and CMV-seronegative. CDR3s include the opening cysteine and the closing phenylalanine or tryptophan. A D gene is named only where the DNA matches it firmly. The size field is filled for only some rows; it gives once, few, many or a size class.

TGCGCCAGCAGCTTGGGGACAGGGAGAAATCAGCCCCAGCATTTT,CASSLGTGRNQPQHF,TRBJ1-5,-,TRBD1,TRBV5-1
TGTGCCAGCAGCGCGTTAGGGGGTCCCCAAGAGACCCAGTACTTC,CASSALGGPQETQYF,TRBJ2-5,-,-,TRBV6-1
TGTGCCAACGGGAGGGGGGACATAATGAACACCGGGGAGCTGTTTTTT,CANGRGDIMNTGELFF,TRBJ2-2,-,TRBD2,TRBV6-6
TGTGCCAGCACCCTGCAGTCCTACGAGCAGTACTTC,CASTLQSYEQYF,TRBJ2-7,-,-,TRBV6-1
TGTGCCAGCAGGGGGGGGACCGCTGGGGCCAACGTCCTGACTTTC,CASRGGTAGANVLTF,TRBJ2-6,few,TRBD2,TRBV6-5
TGTGCCAGCAGTGGGGGACAGGTTGGGTTGTACGAGCAGTACTTC,CASSGGQVGLYEQYF,TRBJ2-7,-,TRBD1,TRBV6-1
TGTGCCAGCAGTTCTTACAGGGGGAGTCAGCCCCAGCATTTT,CASSSYRGSQPQHF,TRBJ1-5,few,TRBD1,TRBV27
TGTGCCAGCAGCATAACTTCCGGGACAGGGAGGAATGGCTACACCTTC,CASSITSGTGRNGYTF,TRBJ1-2,-,TRBD1,TRBV7-2
TGCGCCAGCAGCTCCTATACTTCAGAGACCCAGTACTTC,CASSSYTSETQYF,TRBJ2-5,-,-,TRBV5-1
TGTGCCAGCAGTATCCAAGGGACAGAGAATAATTCACCCCTCCACTTT,CASSIQGTENNSPLHF,TRBJ1-6,-,TRBD1,TRBV27
TGCGCCAGCAGTATCCTTATGGCGACAAGCACAGATACGCAGTATTTT,CASSILMATSTDTQYF,TRBJ2-3,few,-,TRBV4-1
TGTGCCAGCTCACCACCAACCGGGACTAGCGGGAACGAGCAGTACTTC,CASSPPTGTSGNEQYF,TRBJ2-7,-,TRBD2,TRBV18
TGTGCCAGCAGTTACAGAGTTTCGAACACTGAAGCTTTCTTT,CASSYRVSNTEAFF,TRBJ1-1,-,-,TRBV6-5
TGTGCCAGCAGCGTAGGGGCGGGGGGAGAAGAGACCCAGTACTTC,CASSVGAGGEETQYF,TRBJ2-5,-,TRBD2,TRBV9
TGTGCCAGCAGCTCCGGGATCAATGAAAAACTGTTTTTT,CASSSGINEKLFF,TRBJ1-4,-,-,TRBV7-7